This T cell receptor (beta chain) was sequenced during a study of blood T cells in healthy people across ages. This clonotype was found a few times. Primed by a sample-barcoded 5' primer and a J-beta primer mix, a second PCR proceeded for 7 to 11 cycles. Each CDR3 protein gets one entry after TCRdb re-called the 5' RACE reads with MiXCR. The data show 1.5 million to 2 million distinct CDR3 sequences, less than 50% seen once. CDR1 and CDR2 from the germline V gene are MNHEY and SVGAGI. The length of the CDR3 is 16 residues. V was clipped by 2 bases and J by 4 bases, with 12 bases between them. The sequenced material came from blood. The receptor was isolated from a woman aged 40 to 50 in good health. J is TRBJ2-6 and V is TRBV6-5; a possible D gene is TRBD1 (5 bases). CDR3 residues: CASSYLGALGANVLTF. The CDR3 DNA follows: TGTGCCAGCAGTTACCTAGGGGCCCTAGGGGCCAACGTCCTGACTTTC.